This TCR beta chain came from a study of OX40 agonist ivuxolimab in advanced cancers. Study-wide findings and caveats: Part of the nonresponder group also had normalized T-cell clonal expansion that was low. Expanded clones tended on average to be more numerous among CD8+ T cells than CD4+.

The V and J ends lost 0 bases and 4 bases respectively, with 9 bases between them. Germline lookup yields CDR1 LGHNA and CDR2 YNFKEQ. This CDR3 has 14 residues. About this clone itself: Its antigen remains unknown.

Generated by immunoSEQ multiplex PCR, the TCRdb table keeps only in-frame clones and is missing some. The table shows around 50,000 clones, with 89% occurring only once. The chain joins TRBV4-2 to TRBJ1-2, with D possibly TRBD1 on 6 matching bases. The specimen was CD4+ or CD8+ T cells sorted from blood, collected in a trial of the OX40 agonist ivuxolimab. The source of this sequence is an adult with an advanced solid tumor such as melanoma, head and neck, liver or kidney cancer. In DNA, the CDR3 is TGTGCCAGCAGCCAAGATGGGGGGGCCTATGGCTACACCTTC. Protein sequence: CASSQDGGAYGYTF.